This TCR beta chain was profiled in a study of blood T cell repertoires in COVID-19. Study at large: From the United States, Italy and Spain came samples of acute and convalescent COVID-19. Nucleic acid was either cDNA or gDNA, and it came from T cells, B-cell-depleted T cells, or PBMCs.

Trimming removed 4 bases at V and 5 bases at J, with 12 bases between. The V gene's germline CDR1 is SGHNT and CDR2 YYREEE (reference sequence). The length of the CDR3 is 14 residues. Authors' data handling: Reference gene primer amplification in the assay estimated nucleated cell counts. Clones were sequenced by immunoSEQ multiplex PCR, and TCRdb holds only the in-frame ones, with some missing. Clone size and V and J calls were adopted from that table, with D and trimming inferred from the DNA. Here the sample spans about 330,000 clones, around 80% being singletons. The clonotype comes from a woman aged 45-65 years with acute or convalescent COVID-19. The sample was peripheral blood. The chain links TRBV5-4 to TRBJ2-2, with a tentative D call TRBD1 (6 bases). The CDR3 here is CASSQQGGTGELFF. In DNA, the CDR3 is TGTGCCAGCAGCCAACAGGGCGGTACCGGGGAGCTGTTTTTT.